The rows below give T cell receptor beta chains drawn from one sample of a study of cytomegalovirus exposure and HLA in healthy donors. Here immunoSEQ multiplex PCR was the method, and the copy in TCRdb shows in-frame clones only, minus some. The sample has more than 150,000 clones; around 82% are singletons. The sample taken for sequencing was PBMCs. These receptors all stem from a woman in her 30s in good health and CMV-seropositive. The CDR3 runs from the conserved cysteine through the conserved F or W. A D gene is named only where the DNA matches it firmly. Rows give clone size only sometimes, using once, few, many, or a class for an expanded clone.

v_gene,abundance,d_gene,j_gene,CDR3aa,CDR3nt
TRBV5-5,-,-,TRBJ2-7,CASSCRLEGLSYEQYF,TGTGCCAGCAGCTGTCGACTAGAGGGGTTGTCCTACGAGCAGTACTTC
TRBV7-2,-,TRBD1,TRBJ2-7,CASSLVGTGGHEQYF,TGTGCCAGCAGCTTAGTAGGGACAGGGGGGCACGAGCAGTACTTC
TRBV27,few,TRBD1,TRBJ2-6,CASRRRGQGNSGANVLTF,TGTGCCAGCCGACGGAGAGGACAGGGTAACTCTGGGGCCAACGTCCTGACTTTC
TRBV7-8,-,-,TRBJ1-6,CASSLRQINSPLHF,TGTGCCAGCAGCTTACGACAGATTAATTCACCCCTCCACTTT
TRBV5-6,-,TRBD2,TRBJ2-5,CASSLGTRETQYF,TGTGCCAGCAGCTTGGGGACTAGGGAGACCCAGTACTTC
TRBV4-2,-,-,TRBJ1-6,CASSQDERIGYNSPLHF,TGTGCCAGCAGCCAAGATGAGCGGATAGGATATAATTCACCCCTCCACTTT
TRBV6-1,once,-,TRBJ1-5,CASSDQQDSNQPQHF,TGTGCCAGCAGTGATCAACAAGATAGCAATCAGCCCCAGCATTTT
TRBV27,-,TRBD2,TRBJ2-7,CASSPLRGGEQYF,TGTGCCAGCAGTCCTCTCCGGGGGGGCGAGCAGTACTTC
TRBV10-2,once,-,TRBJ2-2,CASNSIAVGGELFF,TGCGCCAGCAACTCTATTGCGGTCGGCGGGGAGCTGTTTTTT
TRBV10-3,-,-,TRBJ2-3,CAISGTSRSTDTQYF,TGTGCCATCAGTGGAACTAGCAGGAGCACAGATACGCAGTATTTT